The 14 T cell receptor beta chains given below trace back to one sample, sequenced in a study of T cell responses to AZD1222 COVID-19 vaccine. TCRdb keeps only in-frame clones here, not all; method: immunoSEQ multiplex PCR. The data contain around 110,000 clones, roughly 93% of them seen just once; the ten biggest clones take up around 1.7%. The sample consisted of peripheral blood, taken on day 0 of AZD1222 vaccination. The origin of the receptors is an adult in good health.

This clone was observed a handful of times. J is TRBJ1-2 and V is TRBV19; 7 bases match TRBD1. The trim removed 7 bases at V and 3 bases at J, leaving 5 bases unmatched. Germline loops: CDR1 LNHDA, CDR2 SQIVND (reference sequence). This CDR3 region has 13 residues. CDR3 DNA: TGTGCCAGTACCCAGGACAGGCACTATGGCTACACCTTC. It yields the protein CASTQDRHYGYTF.

The rearrangement uses TRBV5-1 and TRBJ2-5; 7 positions agree with TRBD2. CDR3 length: 14 residues. Looked up from germline, CDR1 is SGHRS and CDR2 is YFSETQ. The junction had 7 bases not matched to a gene; V was cut back by 4 bases and J by 4 bases. The CDR3: CASSTSGAGETQYF. The CDR3 DNA follows: TGCGCCAGCAGCACGAGCGGGGCCGGAGAGACCCAGTACTTC.

This chain joins TRBV2 and TRBJ1-1; 7 nucleotides match TRBD1. Germline trimming cut 6 bases from V and 9 bases from J; bases unmatched to any gene: 13. This CDR3 is built from 14 residues. The germline CDR1 and CDR2 sequences are SNHLY and FYNNEI. The DNA of the CDR3 is TGTGCCAGCAGCTCTCGGGACAGCTTGAACAAAGCTTTCTTT. It specifies CASSSRDSLNKAFF. The whole variable domain, remainder taken from reference TRBV2 and TRBJ1-1, is EPEVTQTPSHQVTQMGQEVILRCVPISNHLYFYWYRQILGQKVEFLVSFYNNEISEKSEIFDDQFSVERPDGSNFTLKIRSTKLEDSAMYFCASSSRDSLNKAFFGQGTRLTVV.

V and J are TRBV29-1 and TRBJ1-1; the match to TRBD1 covers 8 bases. V lost 6 bases, J lost 3 bases, and 6 bases stayed unmatched. The CDR3 loop spans 13 amino acids. Germline lookup yields CDR1 SQVTM and CDR2 ANQGSEA. The CDR3 nucleotides read TGCAGCGTGGCAACAGGGGGTTACACTGAAGCTTTCTTT. It encodes CSVATGGYTEAFF.

This clone showed up just once. The chain recombines TRBV18 with TRBJ1-2; a possible D gene is TRBD1 (5 bases). The germline gives CDR1 KGHSH, CDR2 LQKENI. The CDR3 spans 17 residues. Deletions cut 1 base from V and 5 bases from J, with 20 bases between. The CDR3, as DNA: TGTGCCAGCTCACCACGGTTGGATGGGGCTTCGGGATATGGCTACACCTTC. Translation: CASSPRLDGASGYGYTF. The variable domain in full, completed from reference TRBV18 and TRBJ1-2, reads NAGVMQNPRHLVRRRGQEARLRCSPMKGHSHVYWYRQLPEEGLKFMVYLQKENIIDESGMPKERFSAEFPKEGPSILRIQQVVRGDSAAYFCASSPRLDGASGYGYTFGSGTRLTVV.

The chain links TRBV29-1 to TRBJ1-2, with 8 bases lining up with TRBD1. Germline V lookup: CDR1 SQVTM, CDR2 ANQGSEA. This CDR3 is built from 12 residues. Trimming took 4 bases from V and 7 from J; bases not matched to a gene: 5. The CDR3 DNA sequence: TGCAGCGTTGGAAGACAGGGGTTTGGCTACACCTTC. This sequence encodes CSVGRQGFGYTF.

The chain uses TRBV19 and TRBJ2-1; D ambiguous. Trimming pared 3 bases from V and 9 bases from J, leaving 12 bases between. Germline V gives CDR1 LNHDA, CDR2 SQIVND (reference sequence). This CDR3 has 13 amino acids. CDR3 amino acids: CASSMSLGSEQFF. The CDR3, as DNA: TGTGCCAGTAGTATGTCCCTCGGCTCTGAGCAGTTCTTC.

The genes are TRBV28 and TRBJ1-4; TRBD1 agrees at 9 bases. This CDR3 has 13 amino acids. V lost 4 bases to trimming and J lost 8 bases; unmatched junction nucleotides: 2. Germline V gene data show CDR1 as MDHEN and CDR2 as SYDVKM. The CDR3 DNA is TGTGCCAGCAGTTGGACAGGGGAGGAAAAACTGTTTTTT. It is translated as CASSWTGEEKLFF.

The rearrangement links TRBV5-1 to TRBJ2-1; a possible D gene is TRBD2 (5 bases). With 3 bases removed from V and 6 bases from J, the gap between germline ends came to 13 bases. This CDR3 has 14 residues. Germline V lookup: CDR1 SGHRS, CDR2 YFSETQ. As DNA, the CDR3 is TGCGCCAGCAGCTCGCGGCCGGGGAGCAATGAGCAGTTCTTC. It encodes CASSSRPGSNEQFF.

The V gene is TRBV10-3, the J gene TRBJ1-1; D is perhaps TRBD1 (6 bases). The V end was cut by 10 bases, the J end by 2 bases, with 14 bases between. Germline CDR1 and CDR2: ENHRY and SYGVKD. The CDR3 is made up of 13 amino acids. The CDR3 coding sequence is TGTGCCACCCGTACAGGGATTAACACTGAAGCTTTCTTT. Its translation is CATRTGINTEAFF.

The chain links TRBV11-2 to TRBJ1-2, with 7 bases fitting TRBD1. CDR1 is SGHAT and CDR2 is FQNNGV in the germline V gene. The junction had 13 bases not matched to a gene; V was cut back by 7 bases and J by 5 bases. The CDR3 totals 15 residues. The CDR3 here is CASTPGQAKWYGYTF. The CDR3 DNA sequence: TGTGCCAGCACCCCCGGACAGGCGAAATGGTATGGCTACACCTTC.

The chain's CDR3 is CASSVGGGNTDTQYF. In nucleotides, the CDR3 is TGTGCCAGCAGCGTAGGAGGGGGTAACACAGATACGCAGTATTTT. This rearrangement joins TRBV9 to TRBJ2-3, with TRBD1 as a possible D gene (6 bases). With 0 bases removed from V and 2 bases from J, the gap between germline ends came to 10 bases. The germline gives CDR1 SGDLS, CDR2 YYNGEE. This CDR3 contains 15 residues. Using reference TRBV9 and TRBJ2-3 for the parts outside the CDR3, the full variable domain is DSGVTQTPKHLITATGQRVTLRCSPRSGDLSVYWYQQSLDQGLQFLIQYYNGEERAKGNILERFSAQQFPDLHSELNLSSLELGDSALYFCASSVGGGNTDTQYFGPGTRLTVL.

The CDR3 DNA reads TGTGCCAGCAGCTTGAACAGGGGGAACACTGAAGCTTTCTTT. This encodes CASSLNRGNTEAFF. This chain connects TRBV7-8 to TRBJ1-1, with 7 positions matching TRBD1. The V gene's germline CDR1 is SGHVS and CDR2 FQNEAQ. The CDR3 extends over 14 amino acids. V lost 3 bases, J lost 1 base, and 2 bases stayed unmatched.

This sequence joins TRBV5-6 and TRBJ2-2; D unresolved. CDR1 and CDR2 (germline): SGHDT, YYEEEE. Trimming took off 0 bases at V and 5 bases at J, with 5 bases between the two ends. This CDR3 contains 13 residues. The CDR3 reads CASSLERTGELFF. The CDR3 DNA reads as TGTGCCAGCAGCTTGGAGAGAACCGGGGAGCTGTTTTTT. Drawing the rest from reference TRBV5-6 and TRBJ2-2, the complete variable domain is DAGVTQSPTHLIKTRGQQVTLRCSPKSGHDTVSWYQQALGQGPQFIFQYYEEEERQRGNFPDRFSGHQFPNYSSELNVNALLLGDSALYLCASSLERTGELFFGEGSRLTVL.